This T cell receptor (beta chain) was sequenced for a study of shared T cell receptors in the human thymus. V was pared by 2 bases and J by 0 bases, with 10 bases between. Germline CDR1 reads KGHSH; CDR2 reads LQKENI. The length of the CDR3 is 15 residues. Profiling relied on immunoSEQ multiplex PCR, and the TCRdb table lists in-frame clones only, not all of them. This sample carries about 380,000 clones, 95% of them seen once, and the ten largest clones take approximately 0.02%. This clone was counted only a few times. The receptor comes from a human donor. The sequencing sample was made of thymocytes. The rearrangement joins TRBV18 to TRBJ1-1; perhaps TRBD1 as D (6 bases). CDR3 nucleotide sequence: TGTGCCAGCTCACCAGAAGAGGGGGTGAACACTGAAGCTTTCTTT. This gives the protein CASSPEEGVNTEAFF.